This T cell receptor (beta chain) came from a study of cytomegalovirus exposure and HLA in healthy donors. This clone has more than one count but fewer than ten. 13 Jbeta primers and 60 Vbeta primers were used for the PCR. Measured with immunoSEQ multiplex PCR; TCRdb has only the in-frame clones, and not every one. The sample yields 180,000 or so clones, approximately 78% seen once. The CDR3 consists of 14 residues. Germline V gene lookup returns CDR1 SGHRS and CDR2 YFSETQ. Germline trimming cut 2 bases from V and 1 base from J; bases unmatched to any gene: 3. This TCR derives from a human donor in good health. Sequencing input: PBMCs. The genes are TRBV5-1 and TRBJ2-7, with 7 bases matching TRBD2. The CDR3 loop is CASSLRGVSYEQYF. In DNA, the CDR3 is TGCGCCAGCAGCTTACGGGGGGTATCCTACGAGCAGTACTTC.